Following are 30 T cell receptor beta chains from one sample sequenced in a study of blood T cell repertoires in COVID-19. Here immunoSEQ multiplex PCR was the method, and the copy in TCRdb shows in-frame clones only, minus some. The sample contains over 250,000 clones, around 90% of which appear only once. Sequencing input: peripheral blood. The receptors here all came from a woman younger than 45 with acute or convalescent COVID-19.

V gene TRBV7-2 combines with J gene TRBJ2-7, with 8 bases matching TRBD2. Germline CDR1 reads SGHTA; CDR2 reads FQGNSA. This CDR3 region has 17 residues. After removal of 5 bases from V and 7 bases from J, the junction contained 19 bases not matched to a gene. The CDR3 region is CASSPRSLAGGSGEQYF. CDR3 bases: TGTGCCAGCAGCCCGCGGAGCCTGGCGGGAGGTTCAGGGGAGCAGTACTTC.

The genes are TRBV19 and TRBJ2-5; TRBD1 matches at 7 bases. The length of the CDR3 is 16 residues. The V gene's germline CDR1 is LNHDA and CDR2 SQIVND (reference sequence). Unmatched junction bases numbered 12, after V lost 6 bases and J lost 2 bases. In DNA, the CDR3 is TGTGCCAGTAGCGAAACAGGGGCGTTATCTCAAGAGACCCAGTACTTC. This codes for CASSETGALSQETQYF.

The chain uses TRBV9 and TRBJ2-3; the match to TRBD2 covers 11 bases. Germline assignment: CDR1 SGDLS and CDR2 YYNGEE. The CDR3 extends over 16 amino acids. Losses at the gene ends were 4 bases for V and 3 bases for J; bases not matched to a gene: 7. CDR3 DNA sequence: TGTGCCAGCAGCCATCCTACTAGCGGGAGTACAGATACGCAGTATTTT. Translation: CASSHPTSGSTDTQYF.

The rearrangement joins TRBV10-1 to TRBJ2-7, with a possible D match to TRBD2 (5 bases). Germline assignment: CDR1 WNHNN and CDR2 SYGVQD (reference sequence). With 0 bases removed from V and 5 bases from J, the gap between germline ends came to 14 bases. The CDR3 is 15 amino acids. As DNA, the CDR3 is TGCGCCAGCAGTGAGTCTCCGCGGGTTCGGAACGAGCAGTACTTC. Translating it yields CASSESPRVRNEQYF.

This chain joins TRBV30 and TRBJ2-2, with D possibly TRBD2 on 6 matching bases. In germline, CDR1 is GTSNPN, CDR2 SVGIG (reference sequence). The length of the CDR3 is 15 residues. Trimming removed 0 bases at V and 7 bases at J, with 15 bases between. CDR3 residues: CAWSVAWGVGGELFF. In DNA, the CDR3 is TGTGCCTGGAGTGTAGCGTGGGGGGTAGGCGGGGAGCTGTTTTTT. Together with reference TRBV30 and TRBJ2-2, the CDR3 gives the full variable domain: SQTIHQWPATLVQPVGSPLSLECTVEGTSNPNLYWYRQAAGRGLQLLFYSVGIGQISSEVPQNLSASRPQDRQFILSSKKLLLSDSGFYLCAWSVAWGVGGELFFGEGSRLTVL.

J is TRBJ2-7 and V is TRBV19; D unresolved. Between the trimmed V and J ends, which lost 3 bases and 0 bases, there was a span of 6 bases. CDR1 is LNHDA and CDR2 is SQIVND in the germline V gene (reference sequence). This CDR3 contains 13 residues. The CDR3 region has the DNA TGTGCCAGTAGTATGGCAGGCTCCTACGAGCAGTACTTC. This translates into CASSMAGSYEQYF.

This chain connects TRBV5-8 to TRBJ1-1; the match to TRBD1 covers 8 bases. Germline lookup yields CDR1 SGHTS and CDR2 YDEGEE. The CDR3 has 15 residues. J gave up 5 bases and V 5 bases, and 11 bases lay outside the gene matches. The CDR3 DNA follows: TGTGCCAGCAGACACCGGGGACAGGAGAGGACTGAAGCTTTCTTT. Its translation is CASRHRGQERTEAFF.

The chain links TRBV14 to TRBJ2-1; 9 nucleotides line up with TRBD1. Trimming took 4 bases from V and 2 from J; bases not matched to a gene: 6. CDR1 and CDR2 from the germline V gene are SGHDN and FVKESK. This CDR3 has 16 residues. For the CDR3, the DNA is TGTGCCAGCAGCCCCCTGGGACAGGGCGCCTACAATGAGCAGTTCTTC. The encoded protein is CASSPLGQGAYNEQFF.

This clone has a handful of counts. This chain uses TRBV5-1 with TRBJ2-2, with 9 bases identical to TRBD1. This CDR3 has 16 amino acids. The junction had 10 bases not matched to a gene; V was cut back by 4 bases and J by 6 bases. CDR1 is SGHRS and CDR2 is YFSETQ in the germline V gene. The CDR3 coding sequence is TGCGCCAGCAGCGGTACAGGGGGCGCGGTTGCCGGGGAGCTGTTTTTT. It codes for CASSGTGGAVAGELFF. The complete variable domain, with remaining parts taken from reference TRBV5-1 and TRBJ2-2, reads KAGVTQTPRYLIKTRGQQVTLSCSPISGHRSVSWYQQTPGQGLQFLFEYFSETQRNKGNFPGRFSGRQFSNSRSEMNVSTLELGDSALYLCASSGTGGAVAGELFFGEGSRLTVL.

The rearrangement joins TRBV10-2 to TRBJ1-2; unclear D gene. The CDR3 runs 11 residues. The germline gives CDR1 WSHSY, CDR2 SAAADI. V lost 3 bases, J lost 8 bases, and 7 bases lay in between. The CDR3 DNA sequence: TGCGCCAGCAGTGACCCCGAGGGCTACACCTTC. This sequence encodes CASSDPEGYTF.

V and J are TRBV6-2 or TRBV6-3 and TRBJ2-7; tentative D call: TRBD2 (6 bases). The CDR3 extends over 15 amino acids. Germline CDR1 reads MNHEY; CDR2 reads SVGEGT. Trimming removed 5 bases from V and 0 bases from J, with 14 bases in between. This chain's CDR3 is CASSRRTTSSYEQYF. The CDR3 bases are TGTGCCAGCAGTCGTCGGACTACCAGCTCCTACGAGCAGTACTTC.

This chain joins TRBV27 and TRBJ2-7; 8 positions agree with TRBD1. The V and J ends lost 5 bases and 5 bases, in that order; junction bases with no gene match: 8. CDR3 size: 14 residues. Germline lookup yields CDR1 MNHEY and CDR2 SMNVEV (reference sequence). The CDR3, as DNA: TGTGCCAGCAGTCGACAGGGGTGGAGGGACGAGCAGTACTTC. Encoded protein: CASSRQGWRDEQYF.

The chain has TRBV4-2 and TRBJ2-5; D ambiguous. V lost 2 bases to trimming and J lost 5 bases, with 15 bases between them. Per the germline V gene, CDR1 is LGHNA and CDR2 is YNFKEQ. This CDR3 region has 15 residues. CDR3 residues: CASSQSGLESETQYF. CDR3 nucleotide sequence: TGTGCCAGCAGCCAATCTGGCTTGGAGAGTGAGACCCAGTACTTC.

The rearrangement joins TRBV5-4 to TRBJ2-7; D unclear. This CDR3 has 13 residues. The germline V and J ends were trimmed by 9 bases and 0 bases, with 13 bases remaining between them. Germline V gene data show CDR1 as SGHNT and CDR2 as YYREEE (reference sequence). CDR3 nucleotides: TGTGCCACCAACGAGGCTAGCTCCTACGAGCAGTACTTC. It codes for CATNEASSYEQYF.

The V call is TRBV7-2, the J call TRBJ1-2; 10 positions agree with TRBD1. The CDR3 runs to 16 residues. Unmatched junction bases numbered 13, after V lost 4 bases and J lost 8 bases. Germline CDR1 SGHTA, CDR2 FQGNSA. The CDR3 spells CASSSGVRGQGEGYTF. The CDR3 DNA sequence: TGTGCCAGCAGCTCCGGAGTCCGTGGACAGGGGGAGGGCTACACCTTC.

V gene TRBV5-8 combines with J gene TRBJ2-7; maybe TRBD1 (6 bases). Germline V gives CDR1 SGHTS, CDR2 YDEGEE. Trimming removed 2 bases at V and 1 base at J, with 13 bases between. CDR3 length: 15 residues. DNA for the CDR3: TGTGCCAGCAGCTTCTACGGGACATCATCCTACGAGCAGTACTTC. Its translation is CASSFYGTSSYEQYF.

The V gene is TRBV6-2 or TRBV6-3, the J gene TRBJ2-7, with D possibly TRBD2 on 5 matching bases. Deletions cut 0 bases from V and 2 bases from J, with 14 bases between. Germline values: CDR1 MNHEY, CDR2 SVGEGT. CDR3 length: 16 amino acids. The CDR3 nucleotides read TGTGCCAGCAGTTACTCGATTATTGCGGGCACCTACGAGCAGTACTTC. Encoded protein: CASSYSIIAGTYEQYF.

The chain couples TRBV27 to TRBJ2-7, with 12 bases aligning to TRBD1. CDR1 and CDR2 (germline): MNHEY, SMNVEV (reference sequence). V shed 4 bases and J 4 bases; nucleotides not matched to a gene: 5. This CDR3 contains 15 residues. The CDR3 nucleotides read TGTGCCAGCAGTTCCCCGGGACAGGGGGCTTACGAGCAGTACTTC. Translated: CASSSPGQGAYEQYF.

V is TRBV5-6 and J is TRBJ1-6; D is uncertain. With 2 bases removed from V and 6 bases from J, the gap between germline ends came to 12 bases. CDR1 is SGHDT and CDR2 is YYEEEE in the germline V gene. The CDR3 contains 15 residues. CDR3 protein: CASSLLPRVNSPLHF. In DNA, the CDR3 is TGTGCCAGCAGCTTACTACCGAGGGTTAATTCACCCCTCCACTTT.

The chain couples TRBV11-3 to TRBJ2-7, with 11 bases aligning to TRBD1. Germline-derived CDR1 and CDR2 are SGHNT and YENEEA. The CDR3 spans 16 residues. V lost 7 bases, J lost 6 bases, and 14 bases stayed unmatched. CDR3 nucleotides: TGTGCCAGCACCCCCCGCCTCGGGACAGGGGGTGGCGAGCAGTACTTC. This encodes CASTPRLGTGGGEQYF. Full variable domain (rest looked up from reference TRBV11-3 and TRBJ2-7): EAGVVQSPRYKIIEKKQPVAFWCNPISGHNTLYWYLQNLGQGPELLIRYENEEAVDDSQLPKDRFSAERLKGVDSTLKIQPAELGDSAVYLCASTPRLGTGGGEQYFGPGTRLTVT.

CDR3 in DNA: TGTGCCAGCAGCAAAGTCCTTAGCGGGACCGGACCCTCTGGAAACACCATATATTTT. Its translation is CASSKVLSGTGPSGNTIYF. The V gene is TRBV21-1, the J gene TRBJ1-3. TRBV21-1 is annotated as a pseudogene. The CDR3 totals 19 residues.

The V and J genes are TRBV10-3 and TRBJ2-1; a possible D gene is TRBD2 (5 bases). Trimming removed 5 bases at V and 7 bases at J, with 6 bases between. Germline assignment: CDR1 ENHRY and CDR2 SYGVKD. CDR3 length: 11 amino acids. The CDR3 is CAISRTNEQFF. The CDR3 DNA reads TGTGCCATCAGTAGGACTAATGAGCAGTTCTTC.

The chain couples TRBV5-1 to TRBJ1-2; D might be TRBD1 (6 bases). CDR1 SGHRS and CDR2 YFSETQ come from the germline V gene. The CDR3 length is 14 residues. The V end lost 3 bases, the J end lost 4 bases, and 13 bases lay between the germline ends. The CDR3 loop reads CASSSDSLSYGYTF. The CDR3 DNA is TGCGCCAGCAGCTCGGACAGTCTCAGCTATGGCTACACCTTC.

This clone came up once. This sequence joins TRBV9 and TRBJ1-2; possibly TRBD1 for D (6 bases). Looked up from germline, CDR1 is SGDLS and CDR2 is YYNGEE. Trimming pared 4 bases from V and 3 bases from J, leaving 13 bases between. The CDR3 is 14 amino acids. In DNA, the CDR3 is TGTGCCAGCAGCCCAGAGGACAGACACTATGGCTACACCTTC. It translates to CASSPEDRHYGYTF.

This chain connects TRBV7-3 to TRBJ1-2; 7 bases are shared with TRBD1. The CDR3 is made up of 14 amino acids. From germline, CDR1 is SGHTA and CDR2 FQGTGA. The J segment lost 4 bases and the V segment lost 5 bases, leaving 7 bases of the junction unmatched. This CDR3 reads CASSPTGQPYGYTF. CDR3 in DNA: TGTGCCAGCAGCCCGACGGGACAGCCCTATGGCTACACCTTC.

The chain couples TRBV19 to TRBJ1-5; the D gene is possibly TRBD1 (6 bases). CDR1 LNHDA and CDR2 SQIVND come from the germline V gene (reference sequence). The CDR3 is 15 residues long. V dropped 2 bases and J dropped 1 base, with 9 bases sitting between them. CDR3 region: CASSITGMSNQPQHF. CDR3 bases: TGTGCCAGTAGTATAACAGGGATGAGCAATCAGCCCCAGCATTTT.

The J gene is TRBJ1-3, the V gene TRBV9; D might be TRBD1 (5 bases). Germline V lookup: CDR1 SGDLS, CDR2 YYNGEE. This CDR3 has 19 amino acids. V was clipped by 0 bases and J by 0 bases, with 19 bases between them. The DNA of the CDR3 is TGTGCCAGCAGCGTAGTAGCTCTGGCAGGGCCTTACTCTGGAAACACCATATATTTT. Protein sequence: CASSVVALAGPYSGNTIYF.

This clone was seen once. The rearrangement links TRBV5-5 to TRBJ2-3; the match to TRBD2 covers 12 bases. Germline loops: CDR1 SGHKS, CDR2 YYEKEE (reference sequence). Trimming at V came to 2 bases and at J to 3 bases, leaving 7 bases not matched to a gene. The CDR3 is made up of 17 amino acids. CDR3 sequence (DNA): TGTGCCAGCAGCTTCAGGACTAGCGGGACAGGGACAGATACGCAGTATTTT. This encodes CASSFRTSGTGTDTQYF.

Turning to this clone: The sample contains more than one DNA sequence encoding this CDR3. This CDR3 is CASSHQGGTEAFF. CDR3 in DNA: TGTGCCAGTAGTCACCAGGGCGGCACTGAAGCTTTCTTT. V usage is TRBV19 and J usage is TRBJ1-1; tentatively, D is TRBD1 (5 bases). Germline V lookup: CDR1 LNHDA, CDR2 SQIVND (reference sequence). The CDR3 is made up of 13 amino acids. The V end lost 5 bases, the J end lost 4 bases, and 11 bases lay between the germline ends.

This chain joins TRBV10-3 and TRBJ2-7; a weak D match, TRBD1 (5 bases). Germline V gene sequence: CDR1 ENHRY, CDR2 SYGVKD. V was cut by 7 bases and J by 1 base, with 11 bases left in between. The CDR3 has 13 residues. DNA of the CDR3: TGTGCCATCAACACAGGACAATCCTACGAGCAGTACTTC. It specifies CAINTGQSYEQYF.